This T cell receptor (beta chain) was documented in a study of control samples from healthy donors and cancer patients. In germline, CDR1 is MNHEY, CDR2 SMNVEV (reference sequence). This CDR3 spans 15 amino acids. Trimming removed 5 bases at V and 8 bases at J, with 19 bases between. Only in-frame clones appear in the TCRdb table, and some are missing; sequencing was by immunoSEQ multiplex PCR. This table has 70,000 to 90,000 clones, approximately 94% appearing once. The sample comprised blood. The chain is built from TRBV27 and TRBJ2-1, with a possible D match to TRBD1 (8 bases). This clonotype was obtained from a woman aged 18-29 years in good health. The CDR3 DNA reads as TGTGCCAGCAGTCTACTCGGACAGGGAGGGTATGAGCAGTTCTTC. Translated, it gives CASSLLGQGGYEQFF.